The 3 T cell receptor beta chains below were found in one sample sequenced in a study of blood T cell repertoires in COVID-19. The method was immunoSEQ multiplex PCR; TCRdb's version includes in-frame clones alone and lacks a portion of them. The table shows 450,000 to 500,000 clones, with around 87% occurring only once. Sequenced: PBMCs or T cells enriched from blood (not recorded which). These receptors were obtained from a woman between 18 and 29 years old who had recovered from COVID-19.

This clone has only a few counts. CDR3 loop: CASSENSGGEGYTF. The CDR3 DNA sequence: TGTGCCAGCAGTGAAAATAGCGGGGGCGAAGGCTACACCTTC. The chain uses TRBV6-1 and TRBJ1-2; perhaps TRBD1 as D (6 bases). This CDR3 has 14 residues. Deletions cut 2 bases from V and 8 bases from J, with 15 bases between. Germline V gene lookup returns CDR1 MNHNS and CDR2 SASEGT.

V usage is TRBV9 and J usage is TRBJ2-1; 9 bases align to TRBD2. The junction had 14 bases not matched to a gene; V was cut back by 4 bases and J by 0 bases. Germline CDR1 reads SGDLS; CDR2 reads YYNGEE. This CDR3 contains 19 residues. CDR3 nucleotide sequence: TGTGCCAGCAGCCCCGCAGCTCCGGGACTAGCCAGCTCCTACAATGAGCAGTTCTTC. It codes for CASSPAAPGLASSYNEQFF.

The chain uses TRBV5-1 and TRBJ2-7; 8 bases line up with TRBD1. This CDR3 comprises 15 residues. CDR1 SGHRS and CDR2 YFSETQ come from the germline V gene. V trimming: 3 bases; J trimming: 4 bases; junction bases outside the gene matches: 9. This chain's CDR3 is CASSSFRGLEYEQYF. In nucleotides, the CDR3 is TGCGCCAGCAGCTCTTTCAGGGGGCTGGAGTACGAGCAGTACTTC.